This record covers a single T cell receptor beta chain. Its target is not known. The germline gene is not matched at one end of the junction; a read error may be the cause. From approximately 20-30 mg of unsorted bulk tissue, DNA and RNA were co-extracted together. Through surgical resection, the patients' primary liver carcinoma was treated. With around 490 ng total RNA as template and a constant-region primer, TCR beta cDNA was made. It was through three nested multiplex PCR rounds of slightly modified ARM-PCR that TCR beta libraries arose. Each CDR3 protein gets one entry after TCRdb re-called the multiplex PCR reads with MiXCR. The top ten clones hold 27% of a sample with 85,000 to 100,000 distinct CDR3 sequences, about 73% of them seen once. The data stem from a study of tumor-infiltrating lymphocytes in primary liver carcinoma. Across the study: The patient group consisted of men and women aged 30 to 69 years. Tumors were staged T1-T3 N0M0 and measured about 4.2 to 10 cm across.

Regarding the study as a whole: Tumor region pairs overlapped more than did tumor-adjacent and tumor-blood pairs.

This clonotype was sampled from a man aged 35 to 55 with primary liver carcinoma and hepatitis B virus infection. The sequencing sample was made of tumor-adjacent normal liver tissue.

CDR3 sequence: CASCLRLAAMNTGELFF. The CDR3 DNA follows: TGTGCCAGCTGCTTGAGGCTAGCGGCTATGAACACCGGGGAGCTGTTTTTT. The chain joins TRBV5-4 to TRBJ2-2; 7 bases match TRBD2. Germline values: CDR1 SGHNT, CDR2 YYREEE (reference sequence). The length of the CDR3 is 17 residues.